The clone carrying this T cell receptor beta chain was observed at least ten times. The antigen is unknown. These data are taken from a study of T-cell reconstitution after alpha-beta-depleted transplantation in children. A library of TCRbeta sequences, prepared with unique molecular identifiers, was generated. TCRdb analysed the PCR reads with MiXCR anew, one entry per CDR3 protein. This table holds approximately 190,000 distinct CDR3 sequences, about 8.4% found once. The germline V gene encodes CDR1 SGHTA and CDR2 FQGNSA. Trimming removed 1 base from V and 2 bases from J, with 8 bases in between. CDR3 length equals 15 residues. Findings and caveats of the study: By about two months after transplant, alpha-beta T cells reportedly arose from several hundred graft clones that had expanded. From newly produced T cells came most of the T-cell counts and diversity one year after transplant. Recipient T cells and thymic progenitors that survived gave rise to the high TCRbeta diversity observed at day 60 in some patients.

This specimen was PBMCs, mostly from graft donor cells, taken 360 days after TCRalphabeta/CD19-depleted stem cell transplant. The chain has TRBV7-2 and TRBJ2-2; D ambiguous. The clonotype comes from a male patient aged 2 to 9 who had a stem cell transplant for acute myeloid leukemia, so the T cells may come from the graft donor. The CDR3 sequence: CASSLGSKNTGELFF. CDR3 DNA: TGTGCCAGCAGCTTAGGGTCCAAAAACACCGGGGAGCTGTTTTTT.